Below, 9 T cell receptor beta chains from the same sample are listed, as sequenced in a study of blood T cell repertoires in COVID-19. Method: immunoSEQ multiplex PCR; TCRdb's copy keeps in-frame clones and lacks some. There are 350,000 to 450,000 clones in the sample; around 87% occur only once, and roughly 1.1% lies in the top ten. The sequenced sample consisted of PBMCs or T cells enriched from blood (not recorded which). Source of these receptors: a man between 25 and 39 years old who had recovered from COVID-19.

CDR3 residues: CASKADSYEQYF. The CDR3 region has the DNA TGTGCCAGTAAGGCGGACAGCTACGAGCAGTACTTC. The chain couples TRBV19 to TRBJ2-7, with a weak D call TRBD1 (6 bases). The CDR3 is 12 residues long. V gave up 7 bases and J gave up 3 bases, with 10 bases separating them. The V gene's germline CDR1 is LNHDA and CDR2 SQIVND (reference sequence). Drawing the rest from reference TRBV19 and TRBJ2-7, the complete variable domain is DGGITQSPKYLFRKEGQNVTLSCEQNLNHDAMYWYRQDPGQGLRLIYYSQIVNDFQKGDIAEGYSVSREKKESFPLTVTSAQKNPTAFYLCASKADSYEQYFGPGTRLTVT.

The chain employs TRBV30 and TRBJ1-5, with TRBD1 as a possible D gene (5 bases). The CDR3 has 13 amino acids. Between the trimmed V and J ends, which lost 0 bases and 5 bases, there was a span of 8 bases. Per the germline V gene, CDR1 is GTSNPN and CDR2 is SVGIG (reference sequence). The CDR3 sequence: CAWSVDSYQPQHF. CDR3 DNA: TGTGCCTGGAGTGTAGACAGTTATCAGCCCCAGCATTTT.

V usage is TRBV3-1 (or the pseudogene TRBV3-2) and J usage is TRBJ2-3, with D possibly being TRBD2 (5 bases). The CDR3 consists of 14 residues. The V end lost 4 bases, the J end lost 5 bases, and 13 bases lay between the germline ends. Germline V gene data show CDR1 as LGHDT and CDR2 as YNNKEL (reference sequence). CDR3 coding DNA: TGTGCCAGCAGCCCCCTTGCGGGTGGAGATACGCAGTATTTT. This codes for CASSPLAGGDTQYF.

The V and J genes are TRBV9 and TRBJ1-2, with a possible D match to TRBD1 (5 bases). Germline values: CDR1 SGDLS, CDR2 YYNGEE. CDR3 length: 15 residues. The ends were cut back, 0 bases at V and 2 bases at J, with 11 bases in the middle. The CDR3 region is CASSVDGAGNYGYTF. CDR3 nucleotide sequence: TGTGCCAGCAGCGTAGATGGGGCAGGGAACTATGGCTACACCTTC.

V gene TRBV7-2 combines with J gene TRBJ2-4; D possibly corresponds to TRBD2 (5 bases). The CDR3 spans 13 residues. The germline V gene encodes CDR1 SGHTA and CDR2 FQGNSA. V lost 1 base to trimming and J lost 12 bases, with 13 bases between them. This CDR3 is CASSLDGVASQYF. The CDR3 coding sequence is TGTGCCAGCAGCTTAGACGGGGTTGCCTCTCAGTACTTC.

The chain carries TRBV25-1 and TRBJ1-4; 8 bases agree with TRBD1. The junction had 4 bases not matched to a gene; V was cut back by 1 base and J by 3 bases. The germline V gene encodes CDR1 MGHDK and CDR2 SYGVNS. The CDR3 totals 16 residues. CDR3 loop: CASSEWTGSANEKLFF. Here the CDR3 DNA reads TGTGCCAGCAGTGAATGGACAGGGTCAGCTAATGAAAAACTGTTTTTT.

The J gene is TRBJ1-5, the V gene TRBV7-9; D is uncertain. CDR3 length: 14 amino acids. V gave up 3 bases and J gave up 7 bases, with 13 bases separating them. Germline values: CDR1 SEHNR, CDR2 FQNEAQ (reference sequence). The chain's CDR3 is CASSFLSPGQPQHF. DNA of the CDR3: TGTGCCAGCAGCTTTTTGTCTCCGGGGCAGCCCCAGCATTTT. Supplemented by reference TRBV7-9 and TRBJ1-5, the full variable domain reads DTGVSQNPRHKITKRGQNVTFRCDPISEHNRLYWYRQTLGQGPEFLTYFQNEAQLEKSRLLSDRFSAERPKGSFSTLEIQRTEQGDSAMYLCASSFLSPGQPQHFGDGTRLSIL.

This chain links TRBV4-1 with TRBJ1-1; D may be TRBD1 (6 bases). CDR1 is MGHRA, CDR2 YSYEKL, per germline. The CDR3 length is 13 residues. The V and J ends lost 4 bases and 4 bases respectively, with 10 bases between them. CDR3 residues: CASSPRGGTEAFF. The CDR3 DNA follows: TGCGCCAGCAGCCCGAGGGGGGGCACTGAAGCTTTCTTT.

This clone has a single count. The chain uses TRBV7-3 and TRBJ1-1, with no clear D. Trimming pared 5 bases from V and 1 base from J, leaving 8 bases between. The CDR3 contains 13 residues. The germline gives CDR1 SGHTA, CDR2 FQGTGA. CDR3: CASSPNGNTEAFF. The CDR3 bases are TGTGCCAGCAGCCCAAACGGGAACACTGAAGCTTTCTTT. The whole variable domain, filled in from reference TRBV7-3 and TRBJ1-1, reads GAGVSQTPSNKVTEKGKYVELRCDPISGHTALYWYRQSLGQGPEFLIYFQGTGAADDSGLPNDRFFAVRPEGSVSTLKIQRTERGDSAVYLCASSPNGNTEAFFGQGTRLTVV.